These 22 T cell receptor beta chains share one sample of origin, sequenced in a study of PD-L1 blockade in urothelial cancer. The data were produced by immunoSEQ multiplex PCR, yet TCRdb's version contains in-frame clones alone and is incomplete. The table lists more than 40,000 clones, around 89% of them singletons. Sequences were derived from PBMCs, sampled around atezolizumab (anti-PD-L1) treatment. These receptors were collected from an older woman with urothelial cancer.

The chain carries TRBV6-1 and TRBJ2-3; 7 nucleotides agree with TRBD1. Germline loops: CDR1 MNHNS, CDR2 SASEGT. The CDR3 sequence is 14 residues long. V shed 5 bases and J 2 bases; nucleotides not matched to a gene: 4. In DNA, the CDR3 is TGTGCCAGCAGTAGGGGACAGACCACAGATACGCAGTATTTT. This sequence encodes CASSRGQTTDTQYF.

The CDR3 DNA follows: TGTGCCAGCAGCTCCCACTCGCGGGGGGGTTACAATGAGCAGTTCTTC. Translating it yields CASSSHSRGGYNEQFF. The chain combines TRBV13 with TRBJ2-1; 9 bases agree with TRBD2. CDR1 is PRHDT and CDR2 is FYEKMQ in the germline V gene (reference sequence). Unmatched junction bases numbered 8, after V lost 4 bases and J lost 4 bases. This CDR3 has 16 residues.

The CDR3 here is CASSTGSGGGYTF. The CDR3 nucleotides read TGTGCCAGCAGCACGGGATCCGGAGGTGGCTACACCTTC. This chain connects TRBV7-2 to TRBJ1-2, with D hard to call. The germline CDR1 and CDR2 sequences are SGHTA and FQGNSA. With 5 bases removed from V and 7 bases from J, the gap between germline ends came to 14 bases. The length of the CDR3 is 13 residues.

This chain uses TRBV5-1 with TRBJ2-1; D may be TRBD2 (5 bases). Germline CDR1 SGHRS, CDR2 YFSETQ. The CDR3 loop spans 14 amino acids. Trimming cost V 0 bases and J 5 bases, with 9 bases left between them. The CDR3 sequence: CASSLGGSNNEQFF. CDR3 DNA sequence: TGCGCCAGCAGCTTGGGAGGGAGTAACAATGAGCAGTTCTTC.

The chain couples TRBV19 to TRBJ2-2; tentatively, D is TRBD1 (5 bases). V lost 3 bases and J 5 bases, leaving 13 bases between the germline ends. There are 15 residues in the CDR3. In germline, CDR1 is LNHDA, CDR2 SQIVND (reference sequence). CDR3 protein: CASSIRVLGTGELFF. Here the CDR3 DNA reads TGTGCCAGTAGTATCAGGGTTTTGGGAACCGGGGAGCTGTTTTTT.

This rearrangement joins TRBV4-3 to TRBJ2-7, with 8 bases identical to TRBD1. Per germline, CDR1 LGHNA and CDR2 YSLEER. This CDR3 has 14 amino acids. The V gene end was trimmed by 5 bases and the J gene end by 3 bases; junction bases not matched to a gene: 6. The CDR3 bases are TGCGCCAGCAGCTCCGGGACAGGACGCTACGAGCAGTACTTC. Translating it yields CASSSGTGRYEQYF.

The V and J genes are TRBV12-2 and TRBJ2-7; the DNA was not compared with TRBD2, the D call given in the table. TRBV12-2 is a pseudogene locus. The CDR3 sequence is 13 residues long. CDR3 loop: CASRLVSAYEQYF. Here the CDR3 DNA reads TGTGCAAGTCGCTTAGTCTCGGCCTACGAGCAGTACTTC.

The V and J genes are TRBV4-1 and TRBJ2-3; tentative D call: TRBD2 (7 bases). The germline V and J ends were trimmed by 0 bases and 7 bases, with 20 bases remaining between them. The CDR3 has 17 amino acids. Germline lookup yields CDR1 MGHRA and CDR2 YSYEKL. CDR3 DNA: TGCGCCAGCAGCCAAGATCGGGCGGGGGCCCCCCCAAATACGCAGTATTTT. Its protein product is CASSQDRAGAPPNTQYF.

The rearrangement joins TRBV16 to TRBJ1-5, with D possibly TRBD1 on 6 matching bases. The CDR3 runs 20 residues. The V end was cut by 1 base, the J end by 3 bases, with 25 bases between. Germline assignment: CDR1 KGHSY and CDR2 FQNENV. CDR3 residues: CASSQYLDWGLQDLNQPQHF. As DNA, the CDR3 is TGTGCCAGCAGCCAATATTTAGATTGGGGGCTTCAAGATCTCAATCAGCCCCAGCATTTT.

The rearrangement joins TRBV13 to TRBJ1-5; D may be TRBD1 (5 bases). This CDR3 has 14 amino acids. Trimming pared 5 bases from V and 1 base from J, leaving 9 bases between. Germline-derived CDR1 and CDR2 are PRHDT and FYEKMQ (reference sequence). The CDR3 DNA sequence: TGTGCCAGCAGCCCCGGGGGGAGCAATCAGCCCCAGCATTTT. It is translated as CASSPGGSNQPQHF. Supplemented by reference TRBV13 and TRBJ1-5, the full variable domain reads AAGVIQSPRHLIKEKRETATLKCYPIPRHDTVYWYQQGPGQDPQFLISFYEKMQSDKGSIPDRFSAQQFSDYHSELNMSSLELGDSALYFCASSPGGSNQPQHFGDGTRLSIL.

The genes are TRBV15 and TRBJ2-7, with 11 bases fitting TRBD1. V was pared by 4 bases and J by 6 bases, with 14 bases of the junction left unmatched. CDR3 length equals 17 residues. Looked up from germline, CDR1 is LNHNV and CDR2 is YYDKDF (reference sequence). The CDR3 DNA sequence: TGTGCCACCAGCACCGGTTGGAGGGACAGGGGGATTGGCGAGCAGTACTTC. Its protein is CATSTGWRDRGIGEQYF.

J is TRBJ1-1 and V is TRBV18; TRBD1 aligns across 8 bases. V shed 3 bases, J shed 4 bases, and the junction held 13 bases outside the gene matches. The CDR3 consists of 17 residues. The germline gives CDR1 KGHSH, CDR2 LQKENI. The CDR3 sequence: CASSPTGTGILGTEAFF. The DNA of the CDR3 is TGTGCCAGCTCACCGACTGGGACAGGCATTTTGGGCACTGAAGCTTTCTTT.

This sequence joins TRBV9 and TRBJ2-1, with TRBD2 matching 9 bases. The CDR3 runs to 15 residues. Looked up from germline, CDR1 is SGDLS and CDR2 is YYNGEE. The ends lost 5 bases at V and 5 bases at J; junction bases unmatched: 8. CDR3 bases: TGTGCCAGCAGTAGAGCGGGAGGAAGTAACAATGAGCAGTTCTTC. Amino acids: CASSRAGGSNNEQFF.

This clone was seen a few times. The chain links TRBV6-5 to TRBJ2-1; D may be TRBD1 (6 bases). The CDR3 is 15 residues long. CDR1 is MNHEY and CDR2 is SVGAGI in the germline V gene. The germline V and J ends were trimmed by 6 bases and 1 base, with 13 bases remaining between them. The CDR3 sequence is CASRWTAQSYNEQFF. CDR3 bases: TGTGCCAGCAGGTGGACAGCTCAATCCTACAATGAGCAGTTCTTC.

The chain joins TRBV2 to TRBJ2-3; the D is unclear. Trimming left V 2 bases short and J 4 bases short, with 7 bases between. Per germline, CDR1 SNHLY and CDR2 FYNNEI. The CDR3 is 13 amino acids. CDR3 coding DNA: TGTGCCAGCAGTGAAATCCGGGCAGATACGCAGTATTTT. This codes for CASSEIRADTQYF.

V usage is TRBV5-5 and J usage is TRBJ2-1; 7 bases align to TRBD2. From germline, CDR1 is SGHKS and CDR2 YYEKEE (reference sequence). The CDR3 contains 17 residues. Germline trimming cut 0 bases from V and 0 bases from J; bases unmatched to any gene: 6. CDR3 residues: CASSLVGGGFSYNEQFF. The DNA for the CDR3 is TGTGCCAGCAGCTTGGTTGGGGGGGGATTCTCCTACAATGAGCAGTTCTTC.

This clone was picked up one time. V usage is TRBV7-9 and J usage is TRBJ2-7; no clear D gene. Germline assignment: CDR1 SEHNR and CDR2 FQNEAQ (reference sequence). The germline V and J ends were trimmed by 1 base and 3 bases, with 10 bases remaining between them. The CDR3 length is 14 residues. CDR3 region: CASSLEFQYYEQYF. The CDR3 bases are TGTGCCAGCAGCTTAGAGTTCCAGTACTACGAGCAGTACTTC.

The J gene is TRBJ1-2, the V gene TRBV2, with 8 bases matching TRBD1. The V segment lost 8 bases and the J segment 1 base; nucleotides outside the gene matches: 3. From germline, CDR1 is SNHLY and CDR2 FYNNEI. The CDR3 loop spans 13 amino acids. The DNA of the CDR3 is TGTGCCAGCTCCGGACAGGGTAACTATGGCTACACCTTC. This sequence encodes CASSGQGNYGYTF.

The chain carries TRBV7-9 and TRBJ2-1; 7 bases map to TRBD2. The germline gives CDR1 SEHNR, CDR2 FQNEAQ (reference sequence). CDR3 size: 17 residues. The V segment lost 3 bases and the J segment 6 bases; nucleotides outside the gene matches: 14. CDR3 in amino acids: CASSFYTGGGVFNEQFF. The CDR3 nucleotides are TGTGCCAGCAGCTTTTATACGGGGGGAGGGGTGTTCAATGAGCAGTTCTTC.

V and J are TRBV7-3 and TRBJ2-3; 8 positions match TRBD2. Per the germline V gene, CDR1 is SGHTA and CDR2 is FQGTGA. V lost 2 bases, J lost 6 bases, and 10 bases stayed unmatched. This CDR3 comprises 16 residues. CDR3 region: CASSLVVSGGGDTQYF. The CDR3 bases are TGTGCCAGCAGCTTAGTTGTCAGCGGGGGTGGGGATACGCAGTATTTT.

This clone was detected once. The rearrangement uses TRBV4-2 and TRBJ2-2, with 9 bases fitting TRBD2. The germline V gene has CDR1 LGHNA and CDR2 YNFKEQ. CDR3 length: 16 residues. Trimming cost V 3 bases and J 4 bases; bases outside gene matches: 6. For the CDR3, the DNA is TGTGCCAGCAGCCAGGTTAGCGGGAGTGGCACCGGGGAGCTGTTTTTT. It translates to CASSQVSGSGTGELFF.

J is TRBJ1-2 and V is TRBV6-6, with TRBD1 matching over 8 bases. The CDR3 runs 12 residues. The V segment lost 11 bases and the J segment 0 bases; nucleotides outside the gene matches: 2. Germline values: CDR1 MNHNY, CDR2 SVGAGI (reference sequence). The CDR3 is CASGGSNYGYTF. The CDR3 coding sequence is TGTGCCTCAGGGGGCTCTAACTATGGCTACACCTTC.